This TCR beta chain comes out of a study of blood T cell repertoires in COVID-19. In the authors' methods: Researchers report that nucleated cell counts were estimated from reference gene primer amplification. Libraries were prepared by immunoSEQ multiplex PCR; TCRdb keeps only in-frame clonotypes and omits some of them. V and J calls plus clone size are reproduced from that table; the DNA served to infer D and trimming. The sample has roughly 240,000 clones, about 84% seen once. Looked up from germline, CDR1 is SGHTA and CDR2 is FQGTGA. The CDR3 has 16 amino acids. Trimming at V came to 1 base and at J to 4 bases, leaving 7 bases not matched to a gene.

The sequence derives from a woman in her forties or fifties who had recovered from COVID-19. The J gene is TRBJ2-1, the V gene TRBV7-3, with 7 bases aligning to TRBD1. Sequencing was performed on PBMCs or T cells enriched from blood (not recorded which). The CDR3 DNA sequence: TGTGCCAGCAGCTTAATCGGGACAGCAGATTACAATGAGCAGTTCTTC. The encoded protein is CASSLIGTADYNEQFF.